This T cell receptor beta chain was found in a study of technical replicates of blood from a few donors. Repertoires were generated with immunoSEQ multiplex PCR, while TCRdb's copy carries only in-frame clones and drops some. The sample includes 91,000 or so clones, 95% of them seen just once. The CDR3 has 16 residues. Germline lookup yields CDR1 SEHNR and CDR2 FQNEAQ (reference sequence). V shed 5 bases, J shed 7 bases, and the junction held 14 bases outside the gene matches. The rearrangement links TRBV7-9 to TRBJ1-3; 7 positions match TRBD1. Material for sequencing was T cells isolated from PBMCs. The clonotype comes from a human donor in good health. CDR3 sequence: CASSPRPTGLINTIYF. Here the CDR3 DNA reads TGTGCCAGCAGCCCACGACCGACAGGGCTGATTAACACCATATATTTT. Full variable domain (rest looked up from reference TRBV7-9 and TRBJ1-3): DTGVSQNPRHKITKRGQNVTFRCDPISEHNRLYWYRQTLGQGPEFLTYFQNEAQLEKSRLLSDRFSAERPKGSFSTLEIQRTEQGDSAMYLCASSPRPTGLINTIYFGEGSWLTVV.